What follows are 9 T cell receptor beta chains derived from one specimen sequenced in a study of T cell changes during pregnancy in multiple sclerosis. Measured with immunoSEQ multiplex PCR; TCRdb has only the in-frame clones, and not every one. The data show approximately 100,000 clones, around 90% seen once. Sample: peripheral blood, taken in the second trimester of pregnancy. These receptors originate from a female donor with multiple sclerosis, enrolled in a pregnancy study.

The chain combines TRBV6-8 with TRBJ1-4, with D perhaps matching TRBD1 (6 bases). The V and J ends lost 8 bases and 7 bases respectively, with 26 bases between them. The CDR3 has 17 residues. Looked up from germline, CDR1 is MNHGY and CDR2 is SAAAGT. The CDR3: CASDSFSQAGVVEKLFF. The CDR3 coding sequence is TGTGCCAGCGACTCGTTTAGTCAAGCAGGGGTCGTTGAAAAACTGTTTTTT.

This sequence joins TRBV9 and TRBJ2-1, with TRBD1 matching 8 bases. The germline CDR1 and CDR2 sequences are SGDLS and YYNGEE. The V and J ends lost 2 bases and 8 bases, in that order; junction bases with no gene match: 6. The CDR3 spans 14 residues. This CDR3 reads CASSVRQGSHEQFF. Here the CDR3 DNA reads TGTGCCAGCAGCGTCAGACAGGGGTCCCATGAGCAGTTCTTC.

CDR3 DNA: TGTGCCAGCAGCTTAGGCCTGACAGTAAAAAACATTCAGTACTTC. The encoded protein is CASSLGLTVKNIQYF. This chain connects TRBV7-2 to TRBJ2-4, with D perhaps TRBD1 (5 bases). CDR1 and CDR2 (germline): SGHTA, FQGNSA. The CDR3 totals 15 residues. V lost 1 base and J lost 4, with 11 bases in between.

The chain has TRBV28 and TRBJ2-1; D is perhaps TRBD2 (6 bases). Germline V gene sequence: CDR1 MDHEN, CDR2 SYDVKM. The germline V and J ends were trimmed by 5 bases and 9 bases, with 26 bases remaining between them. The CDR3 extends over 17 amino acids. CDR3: CASSPPEREMRGGEQFF. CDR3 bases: TGTGCCAGCAGTCCCCCTGAACGGGAGATGCGGGGTGGTGAGCAGTTCTTC.

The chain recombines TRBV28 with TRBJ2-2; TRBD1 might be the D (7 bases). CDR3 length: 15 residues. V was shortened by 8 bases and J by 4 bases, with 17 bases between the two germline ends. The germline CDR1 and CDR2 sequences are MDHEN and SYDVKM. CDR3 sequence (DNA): TGTGCCAGCCGAGAAGCAGGGGGGCCCACCGGGGAGCTGTTTTTT. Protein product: CASREAGGPTGELFF.

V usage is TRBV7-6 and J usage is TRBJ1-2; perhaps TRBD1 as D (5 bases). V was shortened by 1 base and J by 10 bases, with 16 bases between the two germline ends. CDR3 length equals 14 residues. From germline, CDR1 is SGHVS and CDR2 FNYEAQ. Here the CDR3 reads CASSLEVGRGVYTF. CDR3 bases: TGTGCCAGCAGCTTAGAGGTGGGGCGAGGCGTCTACACCTTC.

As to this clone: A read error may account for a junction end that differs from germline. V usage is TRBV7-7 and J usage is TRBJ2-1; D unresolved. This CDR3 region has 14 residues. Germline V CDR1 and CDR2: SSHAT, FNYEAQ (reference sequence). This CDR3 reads CASSPMTPLNEQFF. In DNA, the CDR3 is TGTGCTAGCAGCCCGATGACTCCTCTCAATGAGCAGTTCTTC.

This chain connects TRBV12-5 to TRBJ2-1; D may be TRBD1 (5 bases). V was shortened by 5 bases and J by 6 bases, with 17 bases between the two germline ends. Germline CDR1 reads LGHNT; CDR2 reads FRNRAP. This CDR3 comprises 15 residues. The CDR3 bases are TGTGCTAGTGGTCGCCCCACTATTAGGGGCAATGAGCAGTTCTTC. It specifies CASGRPTIRGNEQFF.

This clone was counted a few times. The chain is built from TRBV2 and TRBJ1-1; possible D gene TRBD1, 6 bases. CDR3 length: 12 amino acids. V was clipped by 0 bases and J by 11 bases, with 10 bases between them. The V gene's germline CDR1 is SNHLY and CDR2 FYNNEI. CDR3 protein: CASSEAGGWAFF. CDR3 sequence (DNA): TGTGCCAGCAGTGAAGCAGGGGGATGGGCTTTCTTT. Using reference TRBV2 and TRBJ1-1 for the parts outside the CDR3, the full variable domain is EPEVTQTPSHQVTQMGQEVILRCVPISNHLYFYWYRQILGQKVEFLVSFYNNEISEKSEIFDDQFSVERPDGSNFTLKIRSTKLEDSAMYFCASSEAGGWAFFGQGTRLTVV.